This passage covers 13 T cell receptor beta chains from one sample sequenced in a study of neurological immune-mediated disorders (dated by TCRdb to the late 2010s). Libraries were constructed by 5' RACE. Sequenced on an Illumina HiSeq 2500. Using fastp trimming at Q25 and MiXCR clonotype assembly, TCRdb reanalyzed the public sequencing data and kept in-frame beta chains. Rows are combined by CDR3 protein, so each entry shows the most common genes and DNA. The sample contains more than 75,000 distinct CDR3 sequences, about 5.2% of them found a single time. The ten largest clonotypes hold around 2.2% of the sample. Sequenced: PBMCs. These receptors were collected from a woman younger than 45 with multiple sclerosis.

This clonotype was observed many times. The chain is built from TRBV12-3 or TRBV12-4 and TRBJ1-2; 8 bases map to TRBD1. After removal of 6 bases from V and 2 bases from J, the junction contained 5 bases not matched to a gene. The CDR3 length is 14 residues. The chain's CDR3 is CASRTGVLNYGYTF. The CDR3 region has the DNA TGTGCCAGCAGGACAGGGGTTCTAAACTATGGCTACACCTTC.

This clonotype was counted ten times or more. This chain uses TRBV5-1 with TRBJ2-3; TRBD2 aligns across 12 bases. V shed 5 bases, J shed 5 bases, and the junction held 9 bases outside the gene matches. Germline CDR1 reads SGHRS; CDR2 reads YFSETQ. CDR3 length equals 16 residues. CDR3 residues: CASSRTSGGNLDTQYF. The CDR3 region has the DNA TGCGCCAGCAGTCGTACTAGCGGGGGGAACCTAGATACGCAGTATTTT.

Many counts were recorded for this clonotype. The rearrangement uses TRBV10-1 and TRBJ2-1, with 7 positions matching TRBD1. The V and J ends lost 3 bases and 2 bases, in that order; junction bases with no gene match: 4. CDR3 size: 15 residues. The germline V gene has CDR1 WNHNN and CDR2 SYGVQD (reference sequence). The CDR3 DNA sequence: TGCGCCAGCAGTGAAGAAGGGGGCACCTACAATGAGCAGTTCTTC. Translation gives CASSEEGGTYNEQFF.

This clonotype was counted between two and nine times. This rearrangement joins TRBV4-2 to TRBJ1-2; the D is unclear. The ends were cut back, 0 bases at V and 5 bases at J, with 7 bases in the middle. CDR3 length: 13 amino acids. Germline CDR1 is LGHNA and CDR2 is YNFKEQ. CDR3: CASSQEGRYGYTF. CDR3 nucleotides: TGTGCCAGCAGCCAAGAGGGCCGATATGGCTACACCTTC.

The rearrangement uses TRBV6-6 and TRBJ2-5, with 9 bases matching TRBD1. CDR1 is MNHNY and CDR2 is SVGAGI in the germline V gene (reference sequence). The CDR3 has 19 residues. Trimming removed 2 bases from V and 0 bases from J; junction bases left unmatched: 13. The CDR3 DNA reads TGTGCCAGCAGTTACCTACAAACCGGGACAGGGTCGTACCAAGAGACCCAGTACTTC. The encoded protein is CASSYLQTGTGSYQETQYF.

There are many counts of this clonotype. The genes are TRBV6-2 or TRBV6-3 and TRBJ1-5; D is unresolved. The V and J ends lost 4 bases and 11 bases respectively, with 9 bases between them. Germline loops: CDR1 MNHEY, CDR2 SVGEGT. CDR3 size: 11 residues. The CDR3 spells CASSSGGTQHF. CDR3 sequence (DNA): TGTGCCAGCAGTTCCGGTGGAACCCAGCATTTT.

This clonotype has at least ten counts. The chain is built from TRBV28 and TRBJ2-7; D is possibly TRBD1 or TRBD2 (5 bases each). Trimming cost V 6 bases and J 0 bases, with 21 bases left between them. The CDR3 is 17 residues long. Germline V CDR1 and CDR2: MDHEN, SYDVKM. The chain's CDR3 is CASRPYTGTGSSYEQYF. The CDR3 region has the DNA TGTGCCAGCAGACCCTACACCGGGACGGGCAGCTCCTACGAGCAGTACTTC.

In this sample, this clonotype turned up a few times. The chain employs TRBV12-3 or TRBV12-4 and TRBJ1-1; D call uncertain. The CDR3 loop spans 13 amino acids. Trimming took 5 bases from V and 2 from J, leaving 9 bases between them. This CDR3 reads CASSQTVNTEAFF. CDR3 in DNA: TGTGCCAGCAGTCAAACAGTTAACACTGAAGCTTTCTTT.

This clonotype was recorded many times. The gene calls are TRBV5-1 and TRBJ2-3, with D possibly TRBD1 on 5 matching bases. The CDR3 runs to 15 residues. Trimming took 0 bases from V and 2 from J, leaving 10 bases between them. Germline CDR1 and CDR2: SGHRS and YFSETQ. The CDR3 DNA reads TGCGCCAGCAGCTTGGCTCTACAGGACACAGATACGCAGTATTTT. Translated, it gives CASSLALQDTDTQYF.

This clonotype was seen many times. This rearrangement joins TRBV5-1 to TRBJ1-1; TRBD1 aligns across 10 bases. CDR3 size: 15 residues. Germline trimming cut 4 bases from V and 0 bases from J; bases unmatched to any gene: 3. The germline V gene has CDR1 SGHRS and CDR2 YFSETQ. CDR3 region: CASSPGQGLNTEAFF. As DNA, the CDR3 is TGCGCCAGCAGCCCGGGACAGGGGTTGAACACTGAAGCTTTCTTT. The full variable domain, completed using reference TRBV5-1 and TRBJ1-1, is KAGVTQTPRYLIKTRGQQVTLSCSPISGHRSVSWYQQTPGQGLQFLFEYFSETQRNKGNFPGRFSGRQFSNSRSEMNVSTLELGDSALYLCASSPGQGLNTEAFFGQGTRLTVV.

This clonotype occurred many times. The gene calls are TRBV20-1 and TRBJ2-3; 13 bases map to TRBD2. The CDR3 runs 19 residues. The germline V gene has CDR1 DFQATT and CDR2 SNEGSKA (reference sequence). Trimming cost V 6 bases and J 0 bases; bases outside gene matches: 15. CDR3 DNA sequence: TGCAGTGCCCCAATGGAGTGGACTAGCGGGAGCTGGAGCACAGATACGCAGTATTTT. Protein: CSAPMEWTSGSWSTDTQYF.

This clonotype occurred many times. This sequence joins TRBV2 and TRBJ2-3, with D perhaps matching TRBD2 (6 bases). There are 12 residues in the CDR3. CDR1 and CDR2 from the germline V gene are SNHLY and FYNNEI. V was pared by 7 bases and J by 9 bases, with 14 bases between. The CDR3 coding sequence is TGTGCCAGCAATATCGGGACTGCCACGCAGTATTTT. Protein product: CASNIGTATQYF. The variable domain in full, with the rest retrieved from reference TRBV2 and TRBJ2-3, is EPEVTQTPSHQVTQMGQEVILRCVPISNHLYFYWYRQILGQKVEFLVSFYNNEISEKSEIFDDQFSVERPDGSNFTLKIRSTKLEDSAMYFCASNIGTATQYFGPGTRLTVL.

This clonotype was recorded at least ten times. The rearrangement links TRBV20-1 to TRBJ2-7; no clear D. The germline V gene has CDR1 DFQATT and CDR2 SNEGSKA (reference sequence). The length of the CDR3 is 11 residues. Deletions cut 7 bases from V and 3 bases from J, with 10 bases between. CDR3 loop: CSVPTDYEQYF. In nucleotides, the CDR3 is TGCAGTGTCCCCACCGACTACGAGCAGTACTTC.